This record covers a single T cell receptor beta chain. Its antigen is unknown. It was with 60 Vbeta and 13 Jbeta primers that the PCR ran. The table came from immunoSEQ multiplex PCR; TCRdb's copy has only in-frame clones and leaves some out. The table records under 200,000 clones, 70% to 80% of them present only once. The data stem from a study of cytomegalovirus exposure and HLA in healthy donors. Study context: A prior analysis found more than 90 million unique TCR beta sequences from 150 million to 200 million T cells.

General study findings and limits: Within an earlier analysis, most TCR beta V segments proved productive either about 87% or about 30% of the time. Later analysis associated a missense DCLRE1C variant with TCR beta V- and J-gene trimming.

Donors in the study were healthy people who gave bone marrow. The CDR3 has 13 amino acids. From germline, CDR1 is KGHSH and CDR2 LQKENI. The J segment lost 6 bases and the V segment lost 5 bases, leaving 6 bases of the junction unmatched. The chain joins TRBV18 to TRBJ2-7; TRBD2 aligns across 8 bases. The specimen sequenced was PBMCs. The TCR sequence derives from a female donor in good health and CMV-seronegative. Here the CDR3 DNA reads TGTGCCAGCTCAGGTCCAGCGGGGGTCGAGCAGTACTTC. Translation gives CASSGPAGVEQYF. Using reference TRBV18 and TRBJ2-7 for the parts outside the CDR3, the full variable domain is NAGVMQNPRHLVRRRGQEARLRCSPMKGHSHVYWYRQLPEEGLKFMVYLQKENIIDESGMPKERFSAEFPKEGPSILRIQQVVRGDSAAYFCASSGPAGVEQYFGPGTRLTVT.